The 26 T cell receptor beta chains presented below share a single source sample, sequenced in a study of CD8+CD57+ T cells in acquired aplastic anemia. Patients chosen for sequencing had CD8+CD57+ cells that had expanded, as shown by flow cytometry. CDR3 and TCR beta VDJ profiling relied on genomic DNA as the template. TCRdb independently ran MiXCR on the reads; one entry per CDR3 protein. The table shows about 180,000 distinct CDR3 sequences, with roughly three fifths occurring only once. Sequencing input: sorted CD4+, CD8+, or CD8+CD57+ T cells (not recorded which) from PBMCs. The receptors were sampled from a human donor with aplastic anemia.

The V and J genes are TRBV29-1 and TRBJ1-1; 10 bases align to TRBD1. From germline, CDR1 is SQVTM and CDR2 ANQGSEA. CDR3 size: 14 residues. V lost 5 bases, J lost 4 bases, and 7 bases stayed unmatched. The CDR3 is CSVQRQGATTEAFF. CDR3 in DNA: TGCAGCGTTCAGAGACAGGGGGCGACCACTGAAGCTTTCTTT.

The chain uses TRBV27 and TRBJ2-7; D unclear. CDR3 length: 12 residues. V was shortened by 10 bases and J by 5 bases, with 15 bases between the two germline ends. CDR1 MNHEY and CDR2 SMNVEV come from the germline V gene (reference sequence). CDR3 residues: CAIGPGHDEQYF. Written as DNA, the CDR3 is TGTGCCATCGGGCCGGGTCATGACGAGCAGTACTTC.

This clonotype was counted many times. This sequence joins TRBV29-1 and TRBJ1-1, with D tentatively TRBD1 (6 bases). V lost 6 bases, J lost 1 base, and 6 bases lay in between. The germline gives CDR1 SQVTM, CDR2 ANQGSEA. The CDR3 sequence is 11 residues long. This CDR3 reads CSVRGNTEAFF. The CDR3 DNA follows: TGCAGCGTCAGGGGGAACACTGAAGCTTTCTTT.

This clonotype was observed at least ten times. The V call is TRBV10-2, the J call TRBJ2-2; D remains unclear. CDR3 length: 13 amino acids. V was clipped by 5 bases and J by 1 base, with 5 bases between them. Germline loops: CDR1 WSHSY, CDR2 SAAADI. The CDR3 sequence is CASSWWNTGELFF. The CDR3 DNA follows: TGCGCCAGCAGTTGGTGGAACACCGGGGAGCTGTTTTTT.

The rearrangement uses TRBV20-1 and TRBJ2-1; D may be TRBD2 (6 bases). V lost 0 bases, J lost 7 bases, and 13 bases lay in between. This CDR3 spans 14 amino acids. Germline values: CDR1 DFQATT, CDR2 SNEGSKA (reference sequence). Here the CDR3 DNA reads TGCAGTGCTAGAGATCTCCGGGAGTGGAATGAGCAGTTCTTC. It yields the protein CSARDLREWNEQFF.

The rearrangement joins TRBV20-1 to TRBJ2-3, with unresolved D. From germline, CDR1 is DFQATT and CDR2 SNEGSKA (reference sequence). Deletions cut 3 bases from V and 14 bases from J, with 6 bases between. The CDR3 is made up of 8 amino acids. CDR3 nucleotide sequence: TGCAGTGCTAGGGAGCGGTATTTT. Translation: CSARERYF.

The chain is built from TRBV13 and TRBJ2-7; a possible D gene is TRBD1 (5 bases). The CDR3 is made up of 15 amino acids. Trimming took off 2 bases at V and 3 bases at J, with 14 bases between the two ends. The germline V gene has CDR1 PRHDT and CDR2 FYEKMQ (reference sequence). In DNA, the CDR3 is TGTGCCAGCAGCTTACTGGTCGACAGTAACTACGAGCAGTACTTC. Protein: CASSLLVDSNYEQYF.

As to this clonotype: A much larger clone sits a single nucleotide away, making a read error possible. The chain joins TRBV6-5 to TRBJ1-5; unclear D gene. Trimming shortened V by 2 bases and J by 3 bases, and 11 bases separated the two germline ends. This CDR3 has 15 residues. The germline V gene has CDR1 MNHEY and CDR2 SVGAGI. The CDR3 spells CASSYSSYINQPQHF. The CDR3 nucleotides are TGTGCCAGCAGTTACAGTAGCTATATCAATCAGCCCCAGCATTTT.

The J gene is TRBJ1-2, the V gene TRBV20-1; D gene unclear. Germline V gene data show CDR1 as DFQATT and CDR2 as SNEGSKA (reference sequence). Trimming shortened V by 2 bases and J by 4 bases, and 11 bases separated the two germline ends. The CDR3 runs 13 residues. Written as DNA, the CDR3 is TGCAGTGCTAGAAAACCGACTAGCTATGGCTACACCTTC. Protein sequence: CSARKPTSYGYTF.

This clonotype was detected once. The J gene is TRBJ2-5, the V gene TRBV2, with D possibly called TRBD1 or TRBD2 (5 bases each). The germline V gene encodes CDR1 SNHLY and CDR2 FYNNEI. V was pared by 4 bases and J by 9 bases, with 24 bases between. The CDR3 has 16 amino acids. CDR3 protein: CASSATGTLGDQPQYF. CDR3 in DNA: TGTGCCAGCAGTGCGACCGGGACCTTGGGGGATCAGCCCCAGTACTTC.

This clonotype has only a few counts. The CDR3 is CASRRLAGERNEQYF. The CDR3 nucleotides are TGTGCCAGCAGACGACTAGCGGGAGAACGGAACGAGCAGTACTTC. V gene TRBV2 combines with J gene TRBJ2-7, with 12 bases fitting TRBD2. Trimming removed 6 bases from V and 5 bases from J; junction bases left unmatched: 8. Germline CDR1 is SNHLY and CDR2 is FYNNEI. The CDR3 runs to 15 residues.

This clonotype appeared a few times. V usage is TRBV20-1 and J usage is TRBJ2-6; D call uncertain. The CDR3 totals 15 residues. V was pared by 2 bases and J by 2 bases, with 10 bases between. Germline CDR1 is DFQATT and CDR2 is SNEGSKA (reference sequence). CDR3 bases: TGCAGTGCTAGACCACCGGCCACTGGGGCCAACGTCCTGACTTTC. Amino acid sequence: CSARPPATGANVLTF.

This clonotype was counted once. The junction departs from germline at one end; a sequencing error may be responsible. The V call is TRBV2, the J call TRBJ2-7; D may be TRBD1 (6 bases). CDR1 is SNHLY, CDR2 FYNNEI, per germline. This CDR3 has 13 amino acids. The DNA for the CDR3 is TGTGCCAGCAATGAACAGGGTTCCTACGAGCAGTACTTC. Protein: CASNEQGSYEQYF.

The chain links TRBV7-3 to TRBJ2-2; D possibly matches TRBD1 or TRBD2 (5 bases each). Trimming left V 5 bases short and J 7 bases short, with 11 bases between. Germline V lookup: CDR1 SGHTA, CDR2 FQGTGA. CDR3 length equals 13 residues. Written as DNA, the CDR3 is TGTGCCAGCAGCCGACTGAGGGGCGGGGAGCTGTTTTTT. It codes for CASSRLRGGELFF.

This clonotype has ten or more counts. The rearrangement joins TRBV7-6 to TRBJ2-5; D remains ambiguous. The CDR3 loop spans 14 amino acids. V lost 3 bases and J lost 5, with 13 bases in between. The germline V gene encodes CDR1 SGHVS and CDR2 FNYEAQ. The CDR3 nucleotides read TGTGCCAGCAGCTTGGGCACGGGTGTTGAGACCCAGTACTTC. Its translation: CASSLGTGVETQYF.

The rearrangement uses TRBV2 and TRBJ2-7; D ambiguous. This CDR3 is built from 11 residues. Trimming shortened V by 6 bases and J by 3 bases, and 6 bases separated the two germline ends. Germline V gives CDR1 SNHLY, CDR2 FYNNEI. In DNA, the CDR3 is TGTGCCAGCAGGGCTCACTACGAGCAGTACTTC. Amino acid sequence: CASRAHYEQYF. Together with reference TRBV2 and TRBJ2-7, the CDR3 gives the full variable domain: EPEVTQTPSHQVTQMGQEVILRCVPISNHLYFYWYRQILGQKVEFLVSFYNNEISEKSEIFDDQFSVERPDGSNFTLKIRSTKLEDSAMYFCASRAHYEQYFGPGTRLTVT.

The chain employs TRBV24-1 and TRBJ2-1; D is uncertain. Trimming took 3 bases from V and 3 from J, leaving 5 bases between them. In germline, CDR1 is KGHDR, CDR2 SFDVKD. CDR3 size: 13 residues. The CDR3 DNA reads TGTGCCACCAGTGATCTGCACTACAATGAGCAGTTCTTC. It encodes CATSDLHYNEQFF.

This clonotype was seen once. The genes are TRBV6-6 and TRBJ1-1; possibly TRBD1 for D (5 bases). Trimming removed 6 bases at V and 4 bases at J, with 15 bases between. The CDR3 has 14 residues. Germline V lookup: CDR1 MNHNY, CDR2 SVGAGI (reference sequence). The CDR3 loop reads CASRIGAMVTEAFF. In nucleotides, the CDR3 is TGTGCCAGCAGGATCGGGGCGATGGTCACTGAAGCTTTCTTT.

The rearrangement links TRBV11-2 to TRBJ1-2; TRBD1 agrees at 7 bases. The CDR3 has 15 residues. With V trimmed by 0 bases and J by 4 bases, 5 bases remained unmatched. CDR1 and CDR2 (germline): SGHAT, FQNNGV. The CDR3 reads CASSLDPTGSYGYTF. In nucleotides, the CDR3 is TGTGCCAGCAGCTTAGATCCGACAGGGTCCTATGGCTACACCTTC.

The CDR3 nucleotides read TGTGCCAGCAGTTCGGATAGGGGTGGAGAGCAGTACTTC. It codes for CASSSDRGGEQYF. This chain connects TRBV5-4 to TRBJ2-7, with D maybe TRBD1 (5 bases). V lost 5 bases and J lost 7, with 16 bases in between. The length of the CDR3 is 13 residues. Germline V gene sequence: CDR1 SGHNT, CDR2 YYREEE (reference sequence).

This chain uses TRBV2 with TRBJ1-2; D is ambiguous. Germline V gives CDR1 SNHLY, CDR2 FYNNEI. V lost 7 bases to trimming and J lost 4 bases, with 10 bases between them. CDR3 length: 12 amino acids. Here the CDR3 DNA reads TGTGCCAGCACCCCCGGCGGCTATGGCTACACCTTC. This gives the protein CASTPGGYGYTF.

This clonotype was recorded only once. V is TRBV4-1 and J is TRBJ1-2, with no clear D. With 2 bases removed from V and 4 bases from J, the gap between germline ends came to 11 bases. The CDR3 covers 14 residues. Germline V gene data show CDR1 as MGHRA and CDR2 as YSYEKL. CDR3 in DNA: TGCGCCAGCAGCCAATCCGGGGTTGGCTATGGCTACACCTTC. It is translated as CASSQSGVGYGYTF.

The genes are TRBV9 and TRBJ2-7; the D gene could be TRBD1 or TRBD2 (5 bases each). Germline V gene lookup returns CDR1 SGDLS and CDR2 YYNGEE. Trimming shortened V by 1 base and J by 5 bases, and 16 bases separated the two germline ends. The CDR3 has 15 amino acids. The CDR3 nucleotides read TGTGCCAGCAGCGTACGGCCAGGGACGGTGAACGAGCAGTACTTC. It specifies CASSVRPGTVNEQYF. Filled out from reference TRBV9 and TRBJ2-7, the complete variable domain reads DSGVTQTPKHLITATGQRVTLRCSPRSGDLSVYWYQQSLDQGLQFLIQYYNGEERAKGNILERFSAQQFPDLHSELNLSSLELGDSALYFCASSVRPGTVNEQYFGPGTRLTVT.

The chain employs TRBV9 and TRBJ2-1; D is unresolved. CDR1 is SGDLS and CDR2 is YYNGEE in the germline V gene. The CDR3 covers 10 residues. V dropped 5 bases and J dropped 13 bases, with 10 bases sitting between them. The CDR3 nucleotides are TGTGCCAGCAGTGGAACTCGACAGTTCTTC. Translating gives CASSGTRQFF.

On this clonotype: An end of the junction differs from the germline gene, which may be a read error. The chain links TRBV7-7 to TRBJ2-7; possible D gene TRBD1, 6 bases. The germline V gene has CDR1 SSHAT and CDR2 FNYEAQ (reference sequence). The CDR3 consists of 16 residues. CDR3 DNA: TGTGCTAGCAGCTCATGCATATTGGGGGCGCCTGGAGAGCAGTACTTC. Amino acid sequence: CASSSCILGAPGEQYF.

The genes are TRBV7-6 and TRBJ2-7, with D perhaps TRBD1 (5 bases). Germline V gives CDR1 SGHVS, CDR2 FNYEAQ. CDR3 length equals 14 residues. V lost 1 base and J lost 3, with 10 bases in between. The CDR3 DNA is TGTGCCAGCAGCTTAGATCTAGGGGACTACGAGCAGTACTTC. Its protein is CASSLDLGDYEQYF.